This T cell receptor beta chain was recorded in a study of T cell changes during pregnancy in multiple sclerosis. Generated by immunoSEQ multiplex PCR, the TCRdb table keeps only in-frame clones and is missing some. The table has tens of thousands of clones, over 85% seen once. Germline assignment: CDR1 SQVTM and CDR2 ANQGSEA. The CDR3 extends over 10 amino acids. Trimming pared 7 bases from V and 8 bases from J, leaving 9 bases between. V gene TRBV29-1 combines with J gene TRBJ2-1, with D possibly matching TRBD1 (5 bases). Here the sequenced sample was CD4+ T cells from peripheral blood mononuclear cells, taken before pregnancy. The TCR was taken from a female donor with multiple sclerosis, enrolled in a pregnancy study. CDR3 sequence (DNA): TGCAGCGCCCACAGGCATGAGCAGTTCTTC. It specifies CSAHRHEQFF.